This T cell receptor beta chain originates from a study of cytomegalovirus exposure and HLA in healthy donors. Regarding the study as a whole: Within a later analysis, the majority of CMV-associated TCR beta chains appeared HLA-restricted.

In the case of this clone: Its specificity is not known.

J lost 2 bases, V lost 3 bases, and 5 bases had no gene match. CDR3 length equals 15 residues. The germline gives CDR1 MNHNS, CDR2 SASEGT. Amplification used 60 Vbeta primers and 13 Jbeta primers. Clones were sequenced by immunoSEQ multiplex PCR, and TCRdb holds only the in-frame ones, with some missing. The sample lists 50,000 to 70,000 clones, almost 80% occurring once. The clonotype comes from a girl between 10 and 17 years old in good health and CMV-seropositive. The specimen was PBMCs. The chain employs TRBV6-1 and TRBJ2-7; 9 bases line up with TRBD1. CDR3 residues: CASSERTGATYEQYF. The CDR3, as DNA: TGTGCCAGCAGTGAGAGGACAGGGGCAACCTACGAGCAGTACTTC.